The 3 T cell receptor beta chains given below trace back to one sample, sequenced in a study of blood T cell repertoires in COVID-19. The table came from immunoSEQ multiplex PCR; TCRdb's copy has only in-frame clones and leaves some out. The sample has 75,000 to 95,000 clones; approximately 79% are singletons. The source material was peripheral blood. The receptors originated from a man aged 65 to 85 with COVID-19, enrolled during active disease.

DNA of the CDR3: TGTGCCAGCAGTTTATCTCCAGGGGGCCAGGCCTACAATGAGCAGTTCTTC. Amino acids: CASSLSPGGQAYNEQFF. The gene calls are TRBV27 and TRBJ2-1; 8 positions match TRBD1. This CDR3 comprises 17 residues. Germline V gene sequence: CDR1 MNHEY, CDR2 SMNVEV (reference sequence). The ends lost 0 bases at V and 2 bases at J; junction bases unmatched: 6.

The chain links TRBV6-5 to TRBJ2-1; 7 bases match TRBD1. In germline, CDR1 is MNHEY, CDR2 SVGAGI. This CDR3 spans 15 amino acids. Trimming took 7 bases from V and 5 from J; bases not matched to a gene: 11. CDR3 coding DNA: TGTGCCAGCAAGATACTCCGGGACAGTAACAATGAGCAGTTCTTC. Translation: CASKILRDSNNEQFF.

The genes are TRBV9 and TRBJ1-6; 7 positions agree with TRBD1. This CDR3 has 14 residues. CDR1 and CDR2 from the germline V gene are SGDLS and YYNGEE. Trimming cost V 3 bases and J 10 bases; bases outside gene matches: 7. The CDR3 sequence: CASSERQGTSPLHF. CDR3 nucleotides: TGTGCCAGCAGCGAAAGACAGGGAACCTCACCCCTCCACTTT. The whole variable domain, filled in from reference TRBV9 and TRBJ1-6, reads DSGVTQTPKHLITATGQRVTLRCSPRSGDLSVYWYQQSLDQGLQFLIQYYNGEERAKGNILERFSAQQFPDLHSELNLSSLELGDSALYFCASSERQGTSPLHFGNGTRLTVT.